The 20 T cell receptor beta chains given below trace back to one sample, sequenced in a study of blood T cell repertoires in COVID-19. Clones were sequenced by immunoSEQ multiplex PCR, and TCRdb holds only the in-frame ones, with some missing. Of roughly 430,000 clones in the sample, 70% to 90% are singletons; the top ten hold 1.2% to 1.5%. The sample was PBMCs or T cells enriched from blood (not recorded which). All receptors derive from a woman aged 18-35 years who had been exposed to COVID-19.

Here the CDR3 DNA reads TGTGCCAGCAGTTTCGACAGGGGACCCCGTCCGACCGGGGAGCTGTTTTTT. This gives the protein CASSFDRGPRPTGELFF. This sequence joins TRBV28 and TRBJ2-2; TRBD1 matches at 8 bases. Germline-derived CDR1 and CDR2 are MDHEN and SYDVKM. Germline trimming cut 3 bases from V and 5 bases from J; bases unmatched to any gene: 11. The CDR3 loop spans 17 amino acids.

The chain is built from TRBV2 and TRBJ2-7; no clear D. Germline V CDR1 and CDR2: SNHLY, FYNNEI. The germline V and J ends were trimmed by 3 bases and 0 bases, with 9 bases remaining between them. The CDR3 extends over 14 amino acids. The CDR3 DNA sequence: TGTGCCAGCAGTGATTTGCGGAGCTCCTACGAGCAGTACTTC. This translates into CASSDLRSSYEQYF.

Here the CDR3 DNA reads TGCGCCAGCACCGAAGAGACGACGGGGGGCTCACCCCTCCACTTT. Translating gives CASTEETTGGSPLHF. The V and J genes are TRBV5-1 and TRBJ1-6; a weak D match, TRBD1 (6 bases). The CDR3 has 15 amino acids. In germline, CDR1 is SGHRS, CDR2 YFSETQ. Trimming shortened V by 6 bases and J by 10 bases, and 20 bases separated the two germline ends.

This chain joins TRBV5-1 and TRBJ1-1; TRBD1 agrees at 8 bases. This CDR3 is built from 17 residues. From germline, CDR1 is SGHRS and CDR2 YFSETQ. Trimming at V came to 4 bases and at J to 1 base, leaving 12 bases not matched to a gene. CDR3 in DNA: TGCGCCAGCAGCGTCACTGGACAGGGACGATGGAACACTGAAGCTTTCTTT. Protein sequence: CASSVTGQGRWNTEAFF.

V gene TRBV19 combines with J gene TRBJ2-6, with 9 bases matching TRBD1. V lost 1 base and J lost 1; bases outside the gene matches: 2. Germline V CDR1 and CDR2: LNHDA, SQIVND (reference sequence). This CDR3 has 17 amino acids. CDR3 DNA sequence: TGTGCCAGTAGTATAGGGACAGGGGAGTCTGGGGCCAACGTCCTGACTTTC. Amino acids: CASSIGTGESGANVLTF.

The V call is TRBV5-1, the J call TRBJ2-7; 12 bases are a match to TRBD1. This CDR3 has 15 residues. The J segment lost 5 bases and the V segment lost 0 bases, leaving 3 bases of the junction unmatched. Looked up from germline, CDR1 is SGHRS and CDR2 is YFSETQ. CDR3 region: CASSLVGTGGDEQYF. CDR3 nucleotides: TGCGCCAGCAGCTTGGTAGGGACAGGGGGCGACGAGCAGTACTTC.

The rearrangement joins TRBV6-5 to TRBJ1-3, with 7 bases matching TRBD1. This CDR3 comprises 15 residues. Per germline, CDR1 MNHEY and CDR2 SVGAGI. The junction had 6 bases not matched to a gene; V was cut back by 7 bases and J by 0 bases. CDR3 in amino acids: CASTPGQISGNTIYF. The CDR3 DNA reads as TGTGCCAGCACCCCGGGACAGATCTCTGGAAACACCATATATTTT.

This rearrangement joins TRBV30 to TRBJ1-4; 7 bases line up with TRBD1. This CDR3 is built from 14 residues. The germline gives CDR1 GTSNPN, CDR2 SVGIG (reference sequence). J lost 14 bases, V lost 5 bases, and 17 bases had no gene match. The CDR3 region is CAWAPGQSYRGLFF. For the CDR3, the DNA is TGTGCCTGGGCTCCGGGACAGTCCTATCGGGGGCTGTTTTTT.

A few counts support this clone. The chain has TRBV6-5 and TRBJ2-2; D gene unclear. This CDR3 contains 14 residues. V gave up 4 bases and J gave up 4 bases, with 10 bases separating them. Germline CDR1 and CDR2: MNHEY and SVGAGI. CDR3 in amino acids: CASSLLTATGELFF. The CDR3, as DNA: TGTGCCAGCAGTTTACTCACCGCCACCGGGGAGCTGTTTTTT.

This rearrangement joins TRBV7-2 to TRBJ2-1; 9 bases are shared with TRBD2. Per the germline V gene, CDR1 is SGHTA and CDR2 is FQGNSA. CDR3 size: 16 residues. With V trimmed by 1 base and J by 7 bases, 8 bases remained unmatched. The CDR3 region is CASSLGGGAGRNEQFF. The CDR3 DNA reads TGTGCCAGCAGCTTAGGCGGGGGGGCCGGTCGGAATGAGCAGTTCTTC.

The genes are TRBV7-9 and TRBJ1-5, with 7 bases matching TRBD1. With 4 bases clipped from V and 5 bases from J, the junction kept 8 bases outside the gene matches. Germline V gene data show CDR1 as SEHNR and CDR2 as FQNEAQ (reference sequence). The CDR3 spans 15 residues. The CDR3 region is CASSYSGQVDQPQHF. CDR3 bases: TGTGCCAGCAGCTACTCCGGACAGGTTGATCAGCCCCAGCATTTT.

J is TRBJ2-5 and V is TRBV28; tentatively, D is TRBD2 (6 bases). The CDR3 has 13 residues. The V gene's germline CDR1 is MDHEN and CDR2 SYDVKM. The V gene lost 9 bases and the J gene lost 7 bases, with 18 bases spanning the gap. In nucleotides, the CDR3 is TGTGCCAGTAGCGGCGGGATGCGGGGGACCCAGTACTTC. Residues: CASSGGMRGTQYF.

The rearrangement joins TRBV29-1 to TRBJ1-2; the match to TRBD1 covers 8 bases. With 3 bases clipped from V and 2 bases from J, the junction kept 2 bases outside the gene matches. The CDR3 length is 13 residues. Looked up from germline, CDR1 is SQVTM and CDR2 is ANQGSEA. The CDR3 spells CSVEDRVNYGYTF. In DNA form, the CDR3 reads TGCAGCGTTGAGGACAGGGTGAACTATGGCTACACCTTC. The full variable domain, completed using reference TRBV29-1 and TRBJ1-2, is SAVISQKPSRDICQRGTSLTIQCQVDSQVTMMFWYRQQPGQSLTLIATANQGSEATYESGFVIDKFPISRPNLTFSTLTVSNMSPEDSSIYLCSVEDRVNYGYTFGSGTRLTVV.

The V and J genes are TRBV27 and TRBJ2-7; 7 nucleotides match TRBD1. The V segment lost 8 bases and the J segment 0 bases; nucleotides outside the gene matches: 4. Per the germline V gene, CDR1 is MNHEY and CDR2 is SMNVEV (reference sequence). This CDR3 contains 13 residues. The CDR3 spells CASQGVRSYEQYF. DNA for the CDR3: TGTGCCAGCCAGGGGGTACGCTCCTACGAGCAGTACTTC.

The CDR3 is CASSLLGVQADTQYF. The CDR3 nucleotides read TGTGCCAGCAGCTTATTAGGGGTCCAGGCAGATACGCAGTATTTT. The chain combines TRBV7-9 with TRBJ2-3; tentatively, D is TRBD1 (5 bases). Germline V lookup: CDR1 SEHNR, CDR2 FQNEAQ (reference sequence). The CDR3 is 15 residues long. The germline V and J ends were trimmed by 2 bases and 4 bases, with 13 bases remaining between them.

The chain has TRBV7-2 and TRBJ2-3; 14 nucleotides agree with TRBD2. The CDR3 runs 19 residues. V lost 2 bases and J lost 5; bases outside the gene matches: 12. CDR1 and CDR2 from the germline V gene are SGHTA and FQGNSA. The CDR3 DNA sequence: TGTGCCAGCAGCTTACCCCTCGGGACTAGCGGGGGCCGGGTAGATACGCAGTATTTT. It encodes CASSLPLGTSGGRVDTQYF.

This clone occurred once. The V gene is TRBV6-5, the J gene TRBJ2-5, with 9 bases that match TRBD1. The CDR3 covers 15 residues. V shed 6 bases and J 2 bases; nucleotides not matched to a gene: 7. Germline CDR1 is MNHEY and CDR2 is SVGAGI. CDR3 protein: CASSCGTGPQETQYF. DNA for the CDR3: TGTGCCAGCAGCTGCGGGACAGGGCCTCAAGAGACCCAGTACTTC.

This clone came up once. This rearrangement joins TRBV7-2 to TRBJ1-2; D is uncertain. V was clipped by 4 bases and J by 8 bases, with 17 bases between them. The germline V gene has CDR1 SGHTA and CDR2 FQGNSA. CDR3 length: 14 amino acids. This CDR3 is CASSSFRRREGYTF. For the CDR3, the DNA is TGTGCCAGCAGCTCCTTCCGCCGGAGGGAGGGCTACACCTTC.

The J gene is TRBJ1-2, the V gene TRBV30; 9 bases map to TRBD1. The germline gives CDR1 GTSNPN, CDR2 SVGIG (reference sequence). Trimming at V came to 2 bases and at J to 6 bases, leaving 1 base not matched to a gene. The CDR3 sequence is 12 residues long. For the CDR3, the DNA is TGTGCCTGGAGTACAGGGGGCCATGGCTACACCTTC. Amino acids: CAWSTGGHGYTF.

This chain joins TRBV28 and TRBJ2-1; 9 bases match TRBD2. In germline, CDR1 is MDHEN, CDR2 SYDVKM. V gave up 4 bases and J gave up 6 bases; unmatched junction bases: 7. The CDR3 extends over 15 amino acids. CDR3 nucleotide sequence: TGTGCCAGCAGTTCCGCGGGAGGGCCTCTCAATGAGCAGTTCTTC. Its translation: CASSSAGGPLNEQFF.